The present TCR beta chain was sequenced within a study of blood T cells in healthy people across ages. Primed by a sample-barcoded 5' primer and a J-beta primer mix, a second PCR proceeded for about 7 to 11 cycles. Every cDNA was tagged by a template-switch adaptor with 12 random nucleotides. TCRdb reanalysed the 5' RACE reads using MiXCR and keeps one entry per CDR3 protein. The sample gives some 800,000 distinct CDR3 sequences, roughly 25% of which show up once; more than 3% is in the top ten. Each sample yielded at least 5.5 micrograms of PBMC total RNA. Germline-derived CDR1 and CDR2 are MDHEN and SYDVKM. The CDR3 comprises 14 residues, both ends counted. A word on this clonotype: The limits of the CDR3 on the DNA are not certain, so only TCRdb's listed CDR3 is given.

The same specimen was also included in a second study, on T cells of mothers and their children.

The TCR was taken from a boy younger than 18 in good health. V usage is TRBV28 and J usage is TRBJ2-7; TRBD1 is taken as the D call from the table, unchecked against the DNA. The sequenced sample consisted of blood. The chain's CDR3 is CASSFGGGTYEHYF.